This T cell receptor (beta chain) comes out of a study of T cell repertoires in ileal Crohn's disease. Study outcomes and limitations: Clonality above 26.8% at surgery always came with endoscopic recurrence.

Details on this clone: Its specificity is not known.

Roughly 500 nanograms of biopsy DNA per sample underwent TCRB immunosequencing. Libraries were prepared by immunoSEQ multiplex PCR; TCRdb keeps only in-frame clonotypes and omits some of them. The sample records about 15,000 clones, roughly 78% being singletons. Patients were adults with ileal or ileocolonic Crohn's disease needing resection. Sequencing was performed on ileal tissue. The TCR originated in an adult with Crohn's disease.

The chain's CDR3 is CASSVLSNTEAFF. Written as DNA, the CDR3 is TGTGCCAGCAGCGTATTATCCAACACTGAAGCTTTCTTT. This chain uses TRBV9 with TRBJ1-1, with D uncertain. This CDR3 is 13 amino acids long. Germline assignment: CDR1 SGDLS and CDR2 YYNGEE. V dropped 1 base and J dropped 2 bases, with 6 bases sitting between them.